The rows below give T cell receptor beta chains drawn from one sample of a study of T cells in Graves' hyperthyroidism and ophthalmopathy. TCRdb re-called the multiplex PCR reads through MiXCR, storing one row per CDR3 protein. The table lists 250,000 to 350,000 distinct CDR3 sequences, roughly 17% of them singletons. The sequencing sample was made of blood. The receptors originated from a young man with Graves' hyperthyroidism. Each CDR3 is given with its conserved first and last residue. The D gene is left open where the match is weak. Not every row has a clone size; where given, it reads once, few, many or a size class.

j_gene: TRBJ1-1; v_gene: TRBV6-1; d_gene: -; len: 16; abundance: -; CDR3nt: TGTGCCAGCAGTCCTAGCCGATTGGGAATGAACACTGAAGCTTTCTTT; CDR3aa: CASSPSRLGMNTEAFF
j_gene: TRBJ2-5; v_gene: TRBV5-6; d_gene: TRBD1; len: 16; abundance: -; CDR3nt: TGTGCCAGCAGCGATCACGGGACAGGGGTTAAAGAGACCCAGTACTTC; CDR3aa: CASSDHGTGVKETQYF
j_gene: TRBJ2-1; v_gene: TRBV6-1; d_gene: TRBD2; len: 14; abundance: -; CDR3nt: TGTGCCACGGGACTAGCGGCATCCTACAATGAGCAGTTCTTC; CDR3aa: CATGLAASYNEQFF
j_gene: TRBJ2-5; v_gene: TRBV9; d_gene: -; len: 14; abundance: -; CDR3nt: TGTGCCAGCAGCGCTGGACTTTCCCAAGAGACCCAGTACTTC; CDR3aa: CASSAGLSQETQYF
j_gene: TRBJ1-1; v_gene: TRBV29-1; d_gene: TRBD1; len: 13; abundance: -; CDR3nt: TGCAGCGGCCGACAGGGGACAAACACTGAAGCTTTCTTT; CDR3aa: CSGRQGTNTEAFF
j_gene: TRBJ1-4; v_gene: TRBV28; d_gene: -; len: 14; abundance: -; CDR3nt: TGTGCCAGCAGTTATTGGACTCGTAATGAAAAACTGTTTTTT; CDR3aa: CASSYWTRNEKLFF
j_gene: TRBJ2-7; v_gene: TRBV10-3; d_gene: -; len: 12; abundance: -; CDR3nt: TGTGCCACCGGTAAGACCTCAGGGATTACGTACTTC; CDR3aa: CATGKTSGITYF
j_gene: TRBJ2-7; v_gene: TRBV20-1; d_gene: TRBD2; len: 11; abundance: many; CDR3nt: TGCAGTGCTAGAGGGGACTACCGACAGTACTTC; CDR3aa: CSARGDYRQYF
j_gene: TRBJ2-7; v_gene: TRBV20-1; d_gene: -; len: 12; abundance: many; CDR3nt: TGCAGTGCTCGAGGGGGGACGATCGAGCAGTACTTC; CDR3aa: CSARGGTIEQYF
j_gene: TRBJ2-1; v_gene: TRBV30; d_gene: -; len: 11; abundance: many; CDR3nt: TGTGCCTGGAGTGTGGCGGATTGGCAGTTCTTC; CDR3aa: CAWSVADWQFF
j_gene: TRBJ1-2; v_gene: TRBV7-9; d_gene: -; len: 15; abundance: few; CDR3nt: TGTGCCAGCAGTCAGAGCGCGACAGGAGCCTATGGCTACACCTTC; CDR3aa: CASSQSATGAYGYTF
j_gene: TRBJ2-1; v_gene: TRBV3-1; d_gene: -; len: 15; abundance: many; CDR3nt: TGTGCCAGCAGCCGTGGTCTACTAGCAGAGGTTGAGCAGTTCTTC; CDR3aa: CASSRGLLAEVEQFF
j_gene: TRBJ2-7; v_gene: TRBV20-1; d_gene: -; len: 15; abundance: -; CDR3nt: TGCAGTGCTAGAGATGGGGGGGCCGGTTCCTACGAGCAGTACTTC; CDR3aa: CSARDGGAGSYEQYF
j_gene: TRBJ1-5; v_gene: TRBV24-1; d_gene: TRBD1; len: 12; abundance: -; CDR3nt: TGTGCCACCAGCACAGGGGTCCAGCCCCAGCATTTT; CDR3aa: CATSTGVQPQHF
j_gene: TRBJ2-7; v_gene: TRBV20-1; d_gene: -; len: 14; abundance: many; CDR3nt: TGCAGTGCTAGAGTACTAGAGGGGGACTACGAGCAGTACTTC; CDR3aa: CSARVLEGDYEQYF
j_gene: TRBJ1-1; v_gene: TRBV20-1; d_gene: -; len: 12; abundance: many; CDR3nt: TGCAGTGCTAAGAAGGGGGACACTGAAGCTTTCTTT; CDR3aa: CSAKKGDTEAFF
j_gene: TRBJ2-3; v_gene: TRBV9; d_gene: TRBD2; len: 16; abundance: many; CDR3nt: TGTGCCAGCAGCGTAGGGGCTAGCGGGAGCGTGGATACGCAGTATTTT; CDR3aa: CASSVGASGSVDTQYF
j_gene: TRBJ2-7; v_gene: TRBV11-2; d_gene: TRBD2; len: 15; abundance: many; CDR3nt: TGTGCCAGCAGCTTCGGAGCGGGGGGCGCCTACGAGCAGTACTTC; CDR3aa: CASSFGAGGAYEQYF
j_gene: TRBJ2-1; v_gene: TRBV7-9; d_gene: -; len: 11; abundance: many; CDR3nt: TGTGCCAGCAGGTCCGGGCCAGAGCAGTTCTTC; CDR3aa: CASRSGPEQFF
j_gene: TRBJ2-1; v_gene: TRBV11-1; d_gene: TRBD2; len: 14; abundance: many; CDR3nt: TGTGCCAGCACCCCCGGGACTAGCGTAAATGAGCAGTTCTTC; CDR3aa: CASTPGTSVNEQFF
j_gene: TRBJ2-7; v_gene: TRBV20-1; d_gene: TRBD2; len: 14; abundance: many; CDR3nt: TGCAGTGCTAGTGACAGCGGGGCCGCCTACGAGCAGTACTTC; CDR3aa: CSASDSGAAYEQYF
j_gene: TRBJ1-1; v_gene: TRBV11-1; d_gene: TRBD1; len: 17; abundance: many; CDR3nt: TGTGCCAGCAGCTTACTCACGGGGGGACAGATGAACACTGAAGCTTTCTTT; CDR3aa: CASSLLTGGQMNTEAFF
j_gene: TRBJ2-7; v_gene: TRBV4-1; d_gene: -; len: 13; abundance: -; CDR3nt: TGCGCCAGCAGTAGTGAGGAGACCTACGAGCAGTACTTC; CDR3aa: CASSSEETYEQYF
j_gene: TRBJ2-1; v_gene: TRBV30; d_gene: TRBD2; len: 15; abundance: many; CDR3nt: TGTGCCTGGAGGACGCTGAGCGGGAGGACCAATGAGCAGTTCTTC; CDR3aa: CAWRTLSGRTNEQFF
j_gene: TRBJ2-3; v_gene: TRBV11-3; d_gene: -; len: 15; abundance: many; CDR3nt: TGTGCCAGCAGCGCCGGGGGACAGAGCACAGATACGCAGTATTTT; CDR3aa: CASSAGGQSTDTQYF
j_gene: TRBJ2-7; v_gene: TRBV19; d_gene: TRBD2; len: 14; abundance: few; CDR3nt: TGTGCCAGTAGTATACGCGGGAGAGATTACGAGCAGTACTTC; CDR3aa: CASSIRGRDYEQYF
j_gene: TRBJ2-7; v_gene: TRBV20-1; d_gene: -; len: 13; abundance: many; CDR3nt: TGCAGTGCTAAGGGGGGGCGCTCATACGAGCAGTACTTC; CDR3aa: CSAKGGRSYEQYF
j_gene: TRBJ1-1; v_gene: TRBV2; d_gene: -; len: 12; abundance: many; CDR3nt: TGTGCCAGCAGTGAAGCCGGGCGAGCCGCTTTCTTT; CDR3aa: CASSEAGRAAFF
j_gene: TRBJ2-1; v_gene: TRBV5-1; d_gene: -; len: 13; abundance: many; CDR3nt: TGCGCCAGCAGACTGGACGGAAGCAATGAGCAGTTCTTC; CDR3aa: CASRLDGSNEQFF
j_gene: TRBJ1-1; v_gene: TRBV5-6; d_gene: -; len: 14; abundance: many; CDR3nt: TGTGCCAGCAGCCTCGGTTCCATGAACACTGAAGCTTTCTTT; CDR3aa: CASSLGSMNTEAFF
j_gene: TRBJ1-2; v_gene: TRBV7-2; d_gene: -; len: 12; abundance: many; CDR3nt: TGTGCCAGCAGCTTACGGTCCTATGGCTACACCTTC; CDR3aa: CASSLRSYGYTF
j_gene: TRBJ1-1; v_gene: TRBV30; d_gene: -; len: 11; abundance: -; CDR3nt: TGTGCCTGGAGTGTAAAGGGGGGGGCTTTCTTT; CDR3aa: CAWSVKGGAFF
j_gene: TRBJ2-2; v_gene: TRBV11-2; d_gene: -; len: 16; abundance: -; CDR3nt: TGTGCCAGCAGCCCCCGACAGTTCGATCTCACCGGGGAGCTGTTTTTT; CDR3aa: CASSPRQFDLTGELFF
j_gene: TRBJ1-5; v_gene: TRBV5-1; d_gene: -; len: 14; abundance: -; CDR3nt: TGCGCCAGCAGCCAGGACGGTTCCAATCAGCCCCAGCATTTT; CDR3aa: CASSQDGSNQPQHF
j_gene: TRBJ1-2; v_gene: TRBV27; d_gene: -; len: 12; abundance: few; CDR3nt: TGTGCCTCCCAGGCCCGGGGGAATGGCTACACCTTC; CDR3aa: CASQARGNGYTF
j_gene: TRBJ2-1; v_gene: TRBV28; d_gene: -; len: 14; abundance: -; CDR3nt: TGTGCCAGCAGTTTTCTGGAATCCTACAATGAGCAGTTCTTC; CDR3aa: CASSFLESYNEQFF
j_gene: TRBJ1-5; v_gene: TRBV7-9; d_gene: -; len: 14; abundance: -; CDR3nt: TGTGCCAGCAGCCCGTACAGGGACAATCAGCCCCAGCATTTT; CDR3aa: CASSPYRDNQPQHF
j_gene: TRBJ2-5; v_gene: TRBV6-1; d_gene: -; len: 16; abundance: many; CDR3nt: TGTGCCAGCAGTGGGAGGGTCTCTAACCATGGAGAGACCCAGTACTTC; CDR3aa: CASSGRVSNHGETQYF
j_gene: TRBJ2-1; v_gene: TRBV5-1; d_gene: -; len: 18; abundance: many; CDR3nt: TGCGCCAGCAGCAAATTATTCCGACAGACCCGGGCCTACAATGAGCAGTTCTTC; CDR3aa: CASSKLFRQTRAYNEQFF
j_gene: TRBJ1-4; v_gene: TRBV7-2; d_gene: -; len: 13; abundance: -; CDR3nt: TGTGCCAGCAGCACTGGGCTGGACGGTTCGGTGTTTTTT; CDR3aa: CASSTGLDGSVFF
j_gene: TRBJ1-2; v_gene: TRBV6-1; d_gene: TRBD1; len: 12; abundance: -; CDR3nt: TGTGCCAGCAGACGCAGACAGGGGGGCTACACCTTC; CDR3aa: CASRRRQGGYTF
j_gene: TRBJ1-1; v_gene: TRBV20-1; d_gene: -; len: 13; abundance: many; CDR3nt: TGCAGTGCTAGACCACAAGTGGACACTGAAGCTTTCTTT; CDR3aa: CSARPQVDTEAFF
j_gene: TRBJ2-5; v_gene: TRBV12-3/TRBV12-4; d_gene: TRBD2; len: 13; abundance: many; CDR3nt: TGTGCCAGCGGGGGTAGCGGGATAGAGACCCAGTACTTC; CDR3aa: CASGGSGIETQYF
j_gene: TRBJ2-2; v_gene: TRBV5-1; d_gene: -; len: 17; abundance: -; CDR3nt: TGCGCCAGCAGCTTGCTACGGGAGAAATTTTTCACCGGGGAGCTGTTTTTT; CDR3aa: CASSLLREKFFTGELFF
j_gene: TRBJ2-7; v_gene: TRBV24-1; d_gene: -; len: 16; abundance: many; CDR3nt: TGTGCCACCAGTGATTCGGCGGGGACCCTCTCCTACGAGCAGTACTTC; CDR3aa: CATSDSAGTLSYEQYF
j_gene: TRBJ2-1; v_gene: TRBV28; d_gene: TRBD2; len: 16; abundance: many; CDR3nt: TGTGCCAGCAGCCACCCCGGGACTAGCGGGTCCGATGAGCAGTTCTTC; CDR3aa: CASSHPGTSGSDEQFF
j_gene: TRBJ2-1; v_gene: TRBV20-1; d_gene: TRBD2; len: 12; abundance: many; CDR3nt: TGCAGTGCTAAACTAGCGACCAATGAGCAGTTCTTC; CDR3aa: CSAKLATNEQFF
j_gene: TRBJ2-7; v_gene: TRBV3-1; d_gene: TRBD2; len: 16; abundance: many; CDR3nt: TGTGCCAGCAGCCAAGAAGGCGTGGCTAGCGGCTACGAGCAGTACTTC; CDR3aa: CASSQEGVASGYEQYF
j_gene: TRBJ2-2; v_gene: TRBV28; d_gene: TRBD2; len: 15; abundance: many; CDR3nt: TGTGCCAGCACCCTTTGGGAGGGGAACACCGGGGAGCTGTTTTTT; CDR3aa: CASTLWEGNTGELFF
j_gene: TRBJ1-5; v_gene: TRBV28; d_gene: -; len: 14; abundance: many; CDR3nt: TGTGCCAGCAGTTTATTGGGAACCAATCAGCCCCAGCATTTT; CDR3aa: CASSLLGTNQPQHF
j_gene: TRBJ2-3; v_gene: TRBV7-2; d_gene: -; len: 13; abundance: many; CDR3nt: TGTGCCAGCAGCCAGCCCGACACAGATACGCAGTATTTT; CDR3aa: CASSQPDTDTQYF
j_gene: TRBJ2-3; v_gene: TRBV3-1; d_gene: -; len: 15; abundance: -; CDR3nt: TGTGCCGGCAGCCAATGGGGGATTTACACAGATACGCAGTATTTT; CDR3aa: CAGSQWGIYTDTQYF
j_gene: TRBJ2-1; v_gene: TRBV28; d_gene: TRBD2; len: 17; abundance: many; CDR3nt: TGTGCCAGCAGTTTTGGAGTTAGCGGGAGAACGAGGAATGAGCAGTTCTTC; CDR3aa: CASSFGVSGRTRNEQFF